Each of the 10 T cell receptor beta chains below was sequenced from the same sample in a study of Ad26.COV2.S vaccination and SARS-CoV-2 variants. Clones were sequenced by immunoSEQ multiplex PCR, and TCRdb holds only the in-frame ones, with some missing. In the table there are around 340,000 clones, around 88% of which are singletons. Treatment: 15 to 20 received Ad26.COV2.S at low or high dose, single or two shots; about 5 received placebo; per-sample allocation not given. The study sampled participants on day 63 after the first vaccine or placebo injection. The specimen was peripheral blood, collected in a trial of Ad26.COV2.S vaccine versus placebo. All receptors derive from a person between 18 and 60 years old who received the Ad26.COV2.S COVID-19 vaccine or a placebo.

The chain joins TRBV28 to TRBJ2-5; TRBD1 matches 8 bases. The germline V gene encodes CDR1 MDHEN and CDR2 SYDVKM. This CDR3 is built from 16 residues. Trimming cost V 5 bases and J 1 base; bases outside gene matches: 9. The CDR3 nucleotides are TGTGCCAGCAGTCCCCGGACAGGGTTTGTCCAAGAGACCCAGTACTTC. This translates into CASSPRTGFVQETQYF. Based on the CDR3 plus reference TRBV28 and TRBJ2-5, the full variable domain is DVKVTQSSRYLVKRTGEKVFLECVQDMDHENMFWYRQDPGLGLRLIYFSYDVKMKEKGDIPEGYSVSREKKERFSLILESASTNQTSMYLCASSPRTGFVQETQYFGPGTRLLVL.

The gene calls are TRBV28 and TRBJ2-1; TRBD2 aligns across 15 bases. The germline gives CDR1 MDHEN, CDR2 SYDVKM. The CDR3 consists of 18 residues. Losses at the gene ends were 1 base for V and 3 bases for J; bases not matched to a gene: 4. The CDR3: CASSLSRTSGRDYNEQFF. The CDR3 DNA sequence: TGTGCCAGCAGTTTATCCCGGACTAGCGGGAGGGACTACAATGAGCAGTTCTTC.

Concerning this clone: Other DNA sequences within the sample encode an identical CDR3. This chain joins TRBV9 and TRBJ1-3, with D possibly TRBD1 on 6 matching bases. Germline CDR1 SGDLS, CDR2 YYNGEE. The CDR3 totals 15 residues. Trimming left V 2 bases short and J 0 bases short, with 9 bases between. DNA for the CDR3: TGTGCCAGCAGCGTTACAGGGAACTCTGGAAACACCATATATTTT. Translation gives CASSVTGNSGNTIYF.

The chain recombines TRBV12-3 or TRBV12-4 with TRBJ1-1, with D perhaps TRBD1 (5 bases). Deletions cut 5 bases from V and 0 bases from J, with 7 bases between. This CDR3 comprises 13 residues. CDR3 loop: CASSLRVNTEAFF. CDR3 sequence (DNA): TGTGCCAGCAGTCTCAGGGTGAACACTGAAGCTTTCTTT.

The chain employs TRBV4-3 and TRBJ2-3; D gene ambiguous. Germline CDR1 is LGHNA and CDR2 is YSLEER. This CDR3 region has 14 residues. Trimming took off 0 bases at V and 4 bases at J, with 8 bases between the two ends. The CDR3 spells CASSQDQLPDTQYF. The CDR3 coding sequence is TGCGCCAGCAGCCAAGATCAGCTCCCAGATACGCAGTATTTT.

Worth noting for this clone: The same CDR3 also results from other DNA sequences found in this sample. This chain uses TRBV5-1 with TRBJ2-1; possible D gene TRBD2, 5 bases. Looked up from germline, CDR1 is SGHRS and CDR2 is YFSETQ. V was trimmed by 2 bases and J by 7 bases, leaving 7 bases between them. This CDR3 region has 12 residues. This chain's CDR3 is CASSFGENEQFF. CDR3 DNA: TGCGCCAGCAGCTTCGGGGAGAATGAGCAGTTCTTC. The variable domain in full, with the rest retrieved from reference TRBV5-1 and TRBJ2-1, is KAGVTQTPRYLIKTRGQQVTLSCSPISGHRSVSWYQQTPGQGLQFLFEYFSETQRNKGNFPGRFSGRQFSNSRSEMNVSTLELGDSALYLCASSFGENEQFFGPGTRLTVL.

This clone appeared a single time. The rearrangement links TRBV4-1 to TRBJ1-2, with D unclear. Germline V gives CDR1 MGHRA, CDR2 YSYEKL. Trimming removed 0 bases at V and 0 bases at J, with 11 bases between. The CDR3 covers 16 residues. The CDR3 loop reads CASSQDRRRTNYGYTF. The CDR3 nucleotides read TGCGCCAGCAGCCAAGACAGACGGAGAACTAACTATGGCTACACCTTC.

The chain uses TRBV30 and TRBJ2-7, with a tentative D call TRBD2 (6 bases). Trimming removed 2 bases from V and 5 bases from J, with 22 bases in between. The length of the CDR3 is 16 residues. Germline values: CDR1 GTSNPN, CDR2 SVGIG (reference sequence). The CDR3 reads CAWSSSGERSGDEQYF. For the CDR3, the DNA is TGTGCCTGGAGTTCATCGGGGGAGCGGAGTGGGGACGAGCAGTACTTC.

CDR3 loop: CASSPGGQARGDGYTF. Here the CDR3 DNA reads TGCGCCAGCAGCCCTGGTGGACAGGCCCGCGGGGATGGCTACACCTTC. The genes are TRBV5-1 and TRBJ1-2; 7 nucleotides align to TRBD1. This CDR3 region has 16 residues. Looked up from germline, CDR1 is SGHRS and CDR2 is YFSETQ. The V and J ends lost 4 bases and 6 bases, in that order; junction bases with no gene match: 15.

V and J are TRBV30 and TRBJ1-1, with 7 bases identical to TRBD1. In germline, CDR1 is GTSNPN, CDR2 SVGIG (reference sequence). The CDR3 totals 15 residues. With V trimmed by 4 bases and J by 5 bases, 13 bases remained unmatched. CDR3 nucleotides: TGTGCCTGGACGAGAGAGCCCAGGGGGTGGACTGAAGCTTTCTTT. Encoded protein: CAWTREPRGWTEAFF.